The sequence of this TCR beta chain was determined in a study of blood T cell repertoires in COVID-19. The CDR3 is made up of 14 amino acids. Trimming cost V 7 bases and J 2 bases; bases outside gene matches: 2. Looked up from germline, CDR1 is MNHEY and CDR2 is SVGAGI. Participants were placed into cohorts based on the clinical history they reported. Produced via immunoSEQ multiplex PCR; TCRdb's table is partial and in-frame only. This sample has around 140,000 clones, with about 86% found just once. Sequenced input: PBMCs or T cells enriched from blood (not recorded which). The chain couples TRBV6-5 to TRBJ2-3, with TRBD2 matching over 11 bases. The receptor's source is a man aged 35 to 55 with acute COVID-19. The CDR3 coding sequence is TGTGCCAGCACTAGCGGGGGGAACACAGATACGCAGTATTTT. Protein sequence: CASTSGGNTDTQYF.